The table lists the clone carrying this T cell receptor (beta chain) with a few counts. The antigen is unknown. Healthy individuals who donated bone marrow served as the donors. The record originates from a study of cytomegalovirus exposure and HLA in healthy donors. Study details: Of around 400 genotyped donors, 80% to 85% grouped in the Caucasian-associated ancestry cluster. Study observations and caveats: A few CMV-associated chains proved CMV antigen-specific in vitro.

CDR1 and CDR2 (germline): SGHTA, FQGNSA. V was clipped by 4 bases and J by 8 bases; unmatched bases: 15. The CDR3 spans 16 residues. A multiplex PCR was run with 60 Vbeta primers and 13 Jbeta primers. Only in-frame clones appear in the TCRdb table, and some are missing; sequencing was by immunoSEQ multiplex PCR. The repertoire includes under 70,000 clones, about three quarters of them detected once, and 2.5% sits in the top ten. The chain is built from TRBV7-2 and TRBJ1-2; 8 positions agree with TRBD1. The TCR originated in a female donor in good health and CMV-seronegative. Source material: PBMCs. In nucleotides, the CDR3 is TGTGCCAGCAGCTCCCCCGGACAGGGAAGAGCGCGCGGCTACACCTTC. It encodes CASSSPGQGRARGYTF.